This T cell receptor (beta chain) was retrieved from a study of T cells in localized non-small cell lung cancer. As concerns this clone: The target antigen is unknown.

Points from the study as a whole: Uninvolved adjacent lung had the highest recorded T cell clonality, with tumor below it. Out of the top 100 tumor clones, a median approximately 61 were seen in adjacent lung. Heterogeneity is still possible, as just one tumor region was sequenced.

Assay: immunoSEQ multiplex PCR; the TCRdb copy retains only in-frame clones and omits some. The sample has roughly 1,900 clones; over 15% are singletons. V lost 4 bases and J 0 bases, leaving 7 bases between the germline ends. CDR1 SGHNT and CDR2 YENEEA come from the germline V gene. The CDR3 contains 14 residues. It was adjacent lung free of atypia that was taken, at least 2 cm from the tumor margin. Sequencing used normal lung tissue next to the tumor, obtained before any cancer treatment. This receptor was taken from a male donor aged 60 or over with stage I non-small cell lung cancer. The J gene is TRBJ1-5, the V gene TRBV11-3; D ambiguous. The CDR3 loop is CASSSQTSNQPQHF. DNA of the CDR3: TGTGCCAGCAGCTCACAGACTAGCAATCAGCCCCAGCATTTT.